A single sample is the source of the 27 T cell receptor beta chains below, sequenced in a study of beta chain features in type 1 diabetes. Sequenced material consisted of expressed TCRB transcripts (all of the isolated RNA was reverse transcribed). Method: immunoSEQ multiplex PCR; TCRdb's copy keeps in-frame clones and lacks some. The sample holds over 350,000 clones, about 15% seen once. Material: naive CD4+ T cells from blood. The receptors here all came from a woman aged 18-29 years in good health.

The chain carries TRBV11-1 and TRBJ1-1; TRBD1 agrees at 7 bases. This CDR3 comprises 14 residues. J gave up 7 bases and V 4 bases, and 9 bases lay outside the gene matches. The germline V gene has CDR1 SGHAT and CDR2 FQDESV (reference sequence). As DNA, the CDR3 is TGTGCCAGCAGCTGGGGACAGCGACCGGTTGAAGCTTTCTTT. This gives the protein CASSWGQRPVEAFF.

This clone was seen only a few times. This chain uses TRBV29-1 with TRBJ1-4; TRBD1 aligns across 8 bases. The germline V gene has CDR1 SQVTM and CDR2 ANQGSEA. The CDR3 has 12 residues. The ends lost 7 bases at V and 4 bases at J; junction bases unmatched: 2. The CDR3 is CSAGQGNEKLFF. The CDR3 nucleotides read TGCAGCGCCGGACAGGGTAATGAAAAACTGTTTTTT.

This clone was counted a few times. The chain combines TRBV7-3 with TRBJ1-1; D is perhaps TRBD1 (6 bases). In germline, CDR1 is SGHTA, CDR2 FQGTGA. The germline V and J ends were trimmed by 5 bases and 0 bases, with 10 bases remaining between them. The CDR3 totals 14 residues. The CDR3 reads CASSAGALNTEAFF. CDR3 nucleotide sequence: TGTGCCAGCAGCGCGGGGGCGTTGAACACTGAAGCTTTCTTT.

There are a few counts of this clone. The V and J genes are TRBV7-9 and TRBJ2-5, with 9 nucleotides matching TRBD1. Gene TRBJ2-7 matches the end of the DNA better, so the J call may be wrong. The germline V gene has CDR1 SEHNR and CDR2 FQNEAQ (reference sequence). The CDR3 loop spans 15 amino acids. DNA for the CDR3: TGTGCCAGCAGCTTATTGGGACAGGGTTACTACGAGCAGTACTTC. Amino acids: CASSLLGQGYYEQYF.

In nucleotides, the CDR3 is TGCAGCGTCCTAGCTAACAGGGTAGCCGGGGAGCTGTTTTTT. This codes for CSVLANRVAGELFF. The chain couples TRBV29-1 to TRBJ2-2, with a tentative D call TRBD1 (6 bases). V lost 6 bases to trimming and J lost 6 bases, with 17 bases between them. This CDR3 comprises 14 residues. Germline lookup yields CDR1 SQVTM and CDR2 ANQGSEA.

In nucleotides, the CDR3 is TGTGCCTGGAGTGTACTTCGGGGTAATGGCTACACCTTC. Protein sequence: CAWSVLRGNGYTF. The rearrangement joins TRBV30 to TRBJ1-2; D remains ambiguous. Trimming pared 0 bases from V and 6 bases from J, leaving 11 bases between. Germline CDR1 is GTSNPN and CDR2 is SVGIG (reference sequence). This CDR3 has 13 residues.

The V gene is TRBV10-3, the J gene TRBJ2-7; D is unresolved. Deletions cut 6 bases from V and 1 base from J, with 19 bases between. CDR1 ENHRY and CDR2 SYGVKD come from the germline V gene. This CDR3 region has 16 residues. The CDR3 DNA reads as TGTGCCATCAGCGACCTATTGCAGGCTTCTTCCTACGAGCAGTACTTC. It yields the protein CAISDLLQASSYEQYF.

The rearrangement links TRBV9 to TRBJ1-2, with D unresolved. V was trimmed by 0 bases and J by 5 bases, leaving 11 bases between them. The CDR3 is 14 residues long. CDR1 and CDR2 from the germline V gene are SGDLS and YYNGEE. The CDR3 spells CASSVGETGYGYTF. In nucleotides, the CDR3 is TGTGCCAGCAGCGTAGGAGAGACTGGGTATGGCTACACCTTC.

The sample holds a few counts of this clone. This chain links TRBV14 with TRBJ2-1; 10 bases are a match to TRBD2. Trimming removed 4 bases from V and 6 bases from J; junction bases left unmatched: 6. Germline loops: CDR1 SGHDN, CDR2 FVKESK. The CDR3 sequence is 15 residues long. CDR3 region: CASSPYSGRINEQFF. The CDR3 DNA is TGTGCCAGCAGCCCGTATAGCGGGAGGATCAATGAGCAGTTCTTC.

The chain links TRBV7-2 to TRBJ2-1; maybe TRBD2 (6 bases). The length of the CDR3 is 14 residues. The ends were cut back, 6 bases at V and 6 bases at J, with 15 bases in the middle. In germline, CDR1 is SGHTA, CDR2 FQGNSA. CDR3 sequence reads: CASSPGTWGNEQFF. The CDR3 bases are TGTGCCAGCAGTCCCGGGACTTGGGGCAATGAGCAGTTCTTC.

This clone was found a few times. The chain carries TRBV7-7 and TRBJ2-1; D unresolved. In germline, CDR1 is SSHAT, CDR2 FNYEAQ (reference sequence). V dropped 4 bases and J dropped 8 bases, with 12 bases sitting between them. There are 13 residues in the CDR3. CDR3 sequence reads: CASSSREVDEQFF. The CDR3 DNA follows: TGTGCCAGCAGCTCCCGAGAGGTAGATGAGCAGTTCTTC.

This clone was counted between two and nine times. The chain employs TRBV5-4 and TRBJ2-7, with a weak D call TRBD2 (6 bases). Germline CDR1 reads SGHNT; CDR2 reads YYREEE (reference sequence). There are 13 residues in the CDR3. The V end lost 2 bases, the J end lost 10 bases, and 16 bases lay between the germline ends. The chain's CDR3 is CASSFEIAGSQYF. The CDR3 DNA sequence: TGTGCCAGCAGCTTTGAGATCGCGGGAAGTCAGTACTTC.

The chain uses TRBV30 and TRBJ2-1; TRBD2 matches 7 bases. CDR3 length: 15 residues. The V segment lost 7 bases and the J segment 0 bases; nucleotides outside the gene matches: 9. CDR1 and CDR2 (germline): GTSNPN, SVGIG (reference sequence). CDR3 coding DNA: TGTGCCTACCCGTCTAGCGGAGGCTCCTACAATGAGCAGTTCTTC. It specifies CAYPSSGGSYNEQFF.

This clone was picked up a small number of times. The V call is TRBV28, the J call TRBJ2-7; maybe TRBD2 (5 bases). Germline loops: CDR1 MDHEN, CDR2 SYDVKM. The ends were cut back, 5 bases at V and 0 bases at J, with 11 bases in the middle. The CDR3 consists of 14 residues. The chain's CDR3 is CASSVTTISYEQYF. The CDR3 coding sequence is TGTGCCAGCAGTGTGACTACTATCTCCTACGAGCAGTACTTC.

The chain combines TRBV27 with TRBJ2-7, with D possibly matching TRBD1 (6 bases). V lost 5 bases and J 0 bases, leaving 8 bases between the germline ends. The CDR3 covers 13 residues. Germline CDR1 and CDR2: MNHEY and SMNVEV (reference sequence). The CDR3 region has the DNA TGTGCCAGCAGTAGGACAGACTCCTACGAGCAGTACTTC. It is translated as CASSRTDSYEQYF.

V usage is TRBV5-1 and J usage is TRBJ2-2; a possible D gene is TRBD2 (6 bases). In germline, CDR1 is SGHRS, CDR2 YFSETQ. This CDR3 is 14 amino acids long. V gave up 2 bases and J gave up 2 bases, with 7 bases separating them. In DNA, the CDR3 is TGCGCCAGCAGCTTTAGCGGTAACACCGGGGAGCTGTTTTTT. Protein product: CASSFSGNTGELFF.

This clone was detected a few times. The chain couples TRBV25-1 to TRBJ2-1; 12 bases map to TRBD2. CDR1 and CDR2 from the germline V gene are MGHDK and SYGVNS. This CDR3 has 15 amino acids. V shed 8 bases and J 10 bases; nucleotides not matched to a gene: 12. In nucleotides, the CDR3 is TGTGCCAGCGGATCGACTAGCGGGAGAAGGGAAGAGCAGTTCTTC. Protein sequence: CASGSTSGRREEQFF. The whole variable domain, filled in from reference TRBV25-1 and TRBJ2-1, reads EADIYQTPRYLVIGTGKKITLECSQTMGHDKMYWYQQDPGMELHLIHYSYGVNSTEKGDLSSESTVSRIRTEHFPLTLESARPSHTSQYLCASGSTSGRREEQFFGPGTRLTVL.

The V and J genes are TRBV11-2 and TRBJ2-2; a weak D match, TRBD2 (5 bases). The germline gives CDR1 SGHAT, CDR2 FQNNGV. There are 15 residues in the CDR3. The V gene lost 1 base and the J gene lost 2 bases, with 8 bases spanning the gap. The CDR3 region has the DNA TGTGCCAGCAGCTTAGGCCGGACTAACACCGGGGAGCTGTTTTTT. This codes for CASSLGRTNTGELFF.

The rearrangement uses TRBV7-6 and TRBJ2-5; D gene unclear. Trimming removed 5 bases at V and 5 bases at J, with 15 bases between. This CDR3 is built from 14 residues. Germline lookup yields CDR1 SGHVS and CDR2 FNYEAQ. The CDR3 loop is CASSAIRPGETQYF. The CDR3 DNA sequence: TGTGCCAGCAGCGCAATAAGGCCCGGGGAGACCCAGTACTTC.

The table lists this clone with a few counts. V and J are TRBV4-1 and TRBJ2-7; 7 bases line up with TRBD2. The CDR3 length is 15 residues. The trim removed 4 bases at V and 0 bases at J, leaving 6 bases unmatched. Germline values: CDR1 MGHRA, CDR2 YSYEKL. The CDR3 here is CASSPLAGSSYEQYF. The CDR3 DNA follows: TGCGCCAGCAGCCCATTAGCGGGTAGCTCCTACGAGCAGTACTTC.

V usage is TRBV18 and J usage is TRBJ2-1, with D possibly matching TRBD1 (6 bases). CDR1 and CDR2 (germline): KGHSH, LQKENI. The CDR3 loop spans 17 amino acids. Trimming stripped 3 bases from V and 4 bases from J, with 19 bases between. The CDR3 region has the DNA TGTGCCAGCTCACCGGTTGGGGGCCTCATGGGGTACAATGAGCAGTTCTTC. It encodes CASSPVGGLMGYNEQFF.

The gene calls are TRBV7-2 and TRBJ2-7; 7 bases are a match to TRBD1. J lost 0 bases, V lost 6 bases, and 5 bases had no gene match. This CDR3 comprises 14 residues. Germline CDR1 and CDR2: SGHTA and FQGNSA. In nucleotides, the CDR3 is TGTGCCAGCAGAACGGGACAGAGCTCCTACGAGCAGTACTTC. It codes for CASRTGQSSYEQYF.

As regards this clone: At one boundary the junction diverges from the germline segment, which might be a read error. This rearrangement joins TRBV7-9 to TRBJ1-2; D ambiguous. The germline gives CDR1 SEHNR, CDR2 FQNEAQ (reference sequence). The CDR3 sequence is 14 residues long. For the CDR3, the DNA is TGTGCCAGCAGCGTAGCAGAGAGCAACTATGGCTACACCTTC. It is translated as CASSVAESNYGYTF.

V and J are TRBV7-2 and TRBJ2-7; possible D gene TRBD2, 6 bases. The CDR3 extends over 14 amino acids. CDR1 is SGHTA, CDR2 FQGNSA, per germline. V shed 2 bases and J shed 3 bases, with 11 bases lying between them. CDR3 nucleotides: TGTGCCAGCAGCTTACGAGGGGAGGTCTACGAGCAGTACTTC. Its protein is CASSLRGEVYEQYF.

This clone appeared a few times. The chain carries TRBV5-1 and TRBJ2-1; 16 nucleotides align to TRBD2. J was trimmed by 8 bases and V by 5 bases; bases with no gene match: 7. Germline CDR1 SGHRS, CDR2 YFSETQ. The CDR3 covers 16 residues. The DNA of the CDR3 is TGCGCCAGCAGGTCCCCGGGACTAGCGGGAGGGCATGAGCAGTTCTTC. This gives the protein CASRSPGLAGGHEQFF.

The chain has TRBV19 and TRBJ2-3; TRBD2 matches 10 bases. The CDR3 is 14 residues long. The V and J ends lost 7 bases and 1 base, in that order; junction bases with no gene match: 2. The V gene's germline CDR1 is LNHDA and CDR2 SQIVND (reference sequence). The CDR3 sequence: CASIGLAGTDTQYF. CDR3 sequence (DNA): TGTGCCAGTATCGGACTAGCGGGCACAGATACGCAGTATTTT.

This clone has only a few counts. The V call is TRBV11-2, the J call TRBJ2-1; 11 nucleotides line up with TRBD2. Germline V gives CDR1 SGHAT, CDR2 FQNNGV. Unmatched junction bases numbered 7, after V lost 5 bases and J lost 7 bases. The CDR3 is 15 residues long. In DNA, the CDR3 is TGTGCCAGCAGCCGACTAGCGGGACTCATGAATGAGCAGTTCTTC. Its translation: CASSRLAGLMNEQFF.